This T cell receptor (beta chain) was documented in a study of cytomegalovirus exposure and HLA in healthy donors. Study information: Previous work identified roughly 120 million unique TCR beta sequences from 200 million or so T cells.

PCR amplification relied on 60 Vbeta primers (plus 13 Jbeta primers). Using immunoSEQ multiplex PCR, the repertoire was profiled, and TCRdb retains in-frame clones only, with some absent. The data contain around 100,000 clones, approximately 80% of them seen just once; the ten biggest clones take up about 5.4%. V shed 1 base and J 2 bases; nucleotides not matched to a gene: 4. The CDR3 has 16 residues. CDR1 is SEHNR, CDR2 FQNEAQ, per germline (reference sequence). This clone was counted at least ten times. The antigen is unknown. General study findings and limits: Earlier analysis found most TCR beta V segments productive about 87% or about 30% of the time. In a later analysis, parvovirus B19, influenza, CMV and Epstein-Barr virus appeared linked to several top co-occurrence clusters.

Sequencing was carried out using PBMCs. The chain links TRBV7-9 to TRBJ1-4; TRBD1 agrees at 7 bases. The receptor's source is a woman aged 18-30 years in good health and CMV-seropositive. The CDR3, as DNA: TGTGCCAGCAGCTTAGAGCCAGGGGGGACTAATGAAAAACTGTTTTTT. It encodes CASSLEPGGTNEKLFF.